This TCR beta chain was obtained from a study of blood T cell repertoires in COVID-19. Study information: Sites across the United States, Italy and Spain contributed samples from acute and convalescent COVID-19.

Original handling: Reference gene primer amplification yielded estimated nucleated cell counts. Sequenced by immunoSEQ multiplex PCR; TCRdb stores in-frame clones only, minus some. V, J and clone size reflect that table, while D and trimming were determined from the DNA. The sample has 150,000 to 200,000 clones; roughly 91% are singletons. Trimming took 3 bases from V and 4 from J, leaving 9 bases between them. The CDR3 extends over 13 amino acids. The germline V gene has CDR1 SGHTA and CDR2 FQGNSA. The sequence was obtained from a man aged 40-55 years with active or convalescent COVID-19. This chain joins TRBV7-2 and TRBJ1-2, with a weak D call TRBD1 (6 bases). The sequenced sample consisted of peripheral blood. The CDR3 coding sequence is TGTGCCAGCAGCTTGGACAGACTCTATGGCTACACCTTC. Protein: CASSLDRLYGYTF.